The rows below give T cell receptor beta chains drawn from one sample of a study of shared clonotypes between healthy human individuals. Sequencing was performed with immunoSEQ multiplex PCR; in TCRdb, only in-frame clones are kept and a portion is missing. There are some 680,000 clones in the sample; around four fifths occur only once, and 1.5% to 2% lies in the top ten. The sample comprised memory CD4+ T cells sorted from blood. The source is a woman aged 25-40 years in good health. The CDR3 runs from the conserved cysteine through the conserved F or W. D genes are given only for firm matches. A row's size may be missing; if present it is once, few, many or a size class.

clone_size | d_call | j_call | v_call | cdr3_nt | cdr3_aa
few | NA | TRBJ1-2 | TRBV11-2 | TGTGCCAGCAGCTTAGGAACGAACTATGGCTACACCTTC | CASSLGTNYGYTF
NA | NA | TRBJ1-3 | TRBV28 | TGTGCCAGCAGTTTATACGACTCTGGAAACACCATATATTTT | CASSLYDSGNTIYF
NA | NA | TRBJ1-5 | TRBV19 | TGTGCCAGTAGTATTCAAACCCAGGGGTATCAGCCCCAGCATTTT | CASSIQTQGYQPQHF
NA | NA | TRBJ2-2 | TRBV27 | TGTGCCAGCAGTTTGACCGCACTAGGTGGGTCCGGGGAGCTGTTTTTT | CASSLTALGGSGELFF
NA | NA | TRBJ1-4 | TRBV11-2 | TGTGCCAGCAGCTTTACAAGGGGTACTAATGAAAAACTGTTTTTT | CASSFTRGTNEKLFF
NA | TRBD1 | TRBJ1-1 | TRBV6-1 | TGTGCCAGCAGTGAACATGAGACAGGGGGGAACACTGAAGCTTTCTTT | CASSEHETGGNTEAFF
NA | NA | TRBJ1-4 | TRBV5-1 | TGCGCCAGCGGAATAACAGGGCTCGATGAAAAACTGTTTTTT | CASGITGLDEKLFF
NA | TRBD1 | TRBJ1-2 | TRBV19 | TGTGCCAGTAGTCGAGGACAGGGAGACGGTGGCTACACCTTC | CASSRGQGDGGYTF
NA | NA | TRBJ1-2 | TRBV28 | TGTGCCAGCAGTTTAAGGGACTATGGCTACACCTTC | CASSLRDYGYTF
NA | TRBD2 | TRBJ2-1 | TRBV7-2 | TGTGCCAGCAGCAATAGCGGGAGGAGCTCCTACAATGAGCAGTTCTTC | CASSNSGRSSYNEQFF
many | TRBD2 | TRBJ2-1 | TRBV5-1 | TGCGCCAGCAGCTTGTCTAGCGGCTCCTACAATGAGCAGTTCTTC | CASSLSSGSYNEQFF
NA | NA | TRBJ1-1 | TRBV11-2 | TGTGCCAGCAGCTTAGCCCAGGGCGGCACTGAAGCTTTCTTT | CASSLAQGGTEAFF
NA | NA | TRBJ2-7 | TRBV27 | TGTGCCAGCAGACTTGGAAGGTGGGGGGAGCAGTACTTC | CASRLGRWGEQYF
NA | NA | TRBJ2-3 | TRBV29-1 | TGCAGCGGGGGGCGGGACCGCACAGATACGCAGTATTTT | CSGGRDRTDTQYF
NA | NA | TRBJ1-2 | TRBV29-1 | TGCAGCGTTGAAAGATACGGAATCTATGGCTACACCTTC | CSVERYGIYGYTF
few | TRBD1 | TRBJ1-1 | TRBV5-1 | TGCGCCAGCAGCTTAGGGGACAGGGATTTTACTGAAGCTTTCTTT | CASSLGDRDFTEAFF
NA | NA | TRBJ2-7 | TRBV19 | TGTGCCAGTAGTGGGCAGGGGTACGAGCAGTACTTC | CASSGQGYEQYF
NA | TRBD2 | TRBJ2-1 | TRBV28 | TGTGCCAGCAGCCGACTAGCGGGTGGTAATGAGCAGTTCTTC | CASSRLAGGNEQFF
NA | TRBD1 | TRBJ2-7 | TRBV2 | TGTGCCAGCAGTCCCCGACAGGGGCGATCCGGCGAGCAGTACTTC | CASSPRQGRSGEQYF
few | NA | TRBJ1-2 | TRBV28 | TGTGCCAGCAGCCCTTCCCGGGGTCGGCATAACTATGGCTACACCTTC | CASSPSRGRHNYGYTF
NA | TRBD2 | TRBJ2-2 | TRBV19 | TGTGCCAGCATCCCGGTGGGGGGGTACACCGGGGAGCTGTTTTTT | CASIPVGGYTGELFF
NA | NA | TRBJ2-7 | TRBV5-1 | TGCGCCAGCAGCGGCAGGGGTTACGAGCAGTACTTC | CASSGRGYEQYF